A single sample is the source of the 30 T cell receptor beta chains below, sequenced in a study of blood T cell repertoires in COVID-19 (dated by TCRdb to about 2020). Libraries were built with the immunoSEQ multiplex PCR assay. TCRdb took over this immuneACCESS table, retaining in-frame rearrangements with V and J assigned. Such tables are incomplete; in checked studies, under half of the missing clones stem from an unresolved V gene, and the remainder is unexplained. This sample lists hundreds of thousands of clones; 88% were detected once. Jointly, the top ten make up around 12% of the sample. Sequencing used peripheral blood. Receptor source: a woman aged 45-59 years with COVID-19, enrolled during active disease.

This rearrangement joins TRBV7-3 to TRBJ2-5; TRBD2 agrees at 14 bases. This CDR3 is built from 16 residues. Trimming took 5 bases from V and 2 from J; bases not matched to a gene: 4. From germline, CDR1 is SGHTA and CDR2 FQGTGA. This chain's CDR3 is CASSPGTSGGQETQYF. CDR3 nucleotide sequence: TGTGCCAGCAGCCCCGGGACTAGCGGGGGTCAAGAGACCCAGTACTTC. Drawing the rest from reference TRBV7-3 and TRBJ2-5, the complete variable domain is GAGVSQTPSNKVTEKGKYVELRCDPISGHTALYWYRQSLGQGPEFLIYFQGTGAADDSGLPNDRFFAVRPEGSVSTLKIQRTERGDSAVYLCASSPGTSGGQETQYFGPGTRLLVL.

This rearrangement joins TRBV6-5 to TRBJ1-2, with D uncertain. CDR3 length: 14 residues. V was trimmed by 2 bases and J by 2 bases, leaving 9 bases between them. The germline V gene has CDR1 MNHEY and CDR2 SVGAGI. This CDR3 is CASSYEGGNYGYTF. CDR3 DNA sequence: TGTGCCAGCAGTTACGAGGGAGGAAACTATGGCTACACCTTC.

The chain uses TRBV12-3 or TRBV12-4 and TRBJ2-1; TRBD2 agrees at 7 bases. V lost 1 base and J lost 13; bases outside the gene matches: 4. CDR3 length: 12 amino acids. The CDR3 protein is CASSLERGDQFF. CDR3 DNA sequence: TGTGCCAGCAGTTTAGAGCGGGGCGACCAGTTCTTC.

CDR3 nucleotides: TGTGCCAGCAGTTTCTCCACAGGGCCCTACGAGCAGTACTTC. Residues: CASSFSTGPYEQYF. The chain joins TRBV27 to TRBJ2-7, with a weak D call TRBD1 (6 bases). The CDR3 extends over 14 amino acids. Trimming cost V 3 bases and J 2 bases, with 11 bases left between them. Per the germline V gene, CDR1 is MNHEY and CDR2 is SMNVEV (reference sequence).

The chain employs TRBV7-8 and TRBJ2-3, with 12 positions matching TRBD2. The V and J ends lost 2 bases and 6 bases, in that order; junction bases with no gene match: 9. CDR3 length: 17 amino acids. The germline V gene has CDR1 SGHVS and CDR2 FQNEAQ. The CDR3 coding sequence is TGTGCCAGCAGCTTACCCCCACTAGCGGGGGGTCAGGATACGCAGTATTTT. It specifies CASSLPPLAGGQDTQYF. The variable domain in full, completed from reference TRBV7-8 and TRBJ2-3, reads GAGVSQSPRYKVAKRGQDVALRCDPISGHVSLFWYQQALGQGPEFLTYFQNEAQLDKSGLPSDRFFAERPEGSVSTLKIQRTQQEDSAVYLCASSLPPLAGGQDTQYFGPGTRLTVL.

This clone was counted ten times or more. CDR3 DNA sequence: TGTGCCAGCAGCTTAGGGGGGTTGACAGGCGTTTCACCCCTCCACTTT. Protein: CASSLGGLTGVSPLHF. V is TRBV7-2 and J is TRBJ1-6; TRBD1 is a possible D gene (6 bases). With 1 base removed from V and 9 bases from J, the gap between germline ends came to 16 bases. Germline V gene lookup returns CDR1 SGHTA and CDR2 FQGNSA. The CDR3 spans 16 residues.

This clone was counted once. V gene TRBV5-1 combines with J gene TRBJ1-6; D ambiguous. Germline V CDR1 and CDR2: SGHRS, YFSETQ. This CDR3 has 14 residues. Deletions cut 6 bases from V and 8 bases from J, with 15 bases between. CDR3 DNA: TGCGCCAGCAAAGAGTACTCATTCTATTCACCCCTCCACTTT. Protein: CASKEYSFYSPLHF.

This clone was recorded only once. The rearrangement uses TRBV10-3 and TRBJ1-3, with D perhaps TRBD1 (5 bases). The CDR3 is 17 residues long. Between the trimmed V and J ends, which lost 0 bases and 2 bases, there was a span of 14 bases. Germline-derived CDR1 and CDR2 are ENHRY and SYGVKD. The CDR3 coding sequence is TGTGCCATCAGTGAGTCGATAGGGAGGGGCGCTGGAAACACCATATATTTT. Translated, it gives CAISESIGRGAGNTIYF.

This rearrangement joins TRBV19 to TRBJ2-3; TRBD2 matches 8 bases. Germline CDR1 and CDR2: LNHDA and SQIVND (reference sequence). V shed 5 bases and J 2 bases; nucleotides not matched to a gene: 18. CDR3 length: 19 amino acids. The CDR3 nucleotides are TGTGCCAGTAGTCCCCTCCTGGGTGCCTCGGGGGGGACCACAGATACGCAGTATTTT. It translates to CASSPLLGASGGTTDTQYF.

This clone came up a few times. This rearrangement joins TRBV15 to TRBJ1-3; maybe TRBD1 (6 bases). This CDR3 is 18 amino acids long. The germline gives CDR1 LNHNV, CDR2 YYDKDF (reference sequence). V lost 2 bases and J 0 bases, leaving 17 bases between the germline ends. The CDR3 bases are TGTGCCACCAGCAGACCATCAGGGGCCCGCTACTCTGGAAACACCATATATTTT. Protein product: CATSRPSGARYSGNTIYF.

This clone was seen just once. The rearrangement uses TRBV2 and TRBJ1-5; perhaps TRBD1 as D (5 bases). The ends were cut back, 6 bases at V and 9 bases at J, with 15 bases in the middle. The CDR3 sequence is 13 residues long. CDR1 and CDR2 from the germline V gene are SNHLY and FYNNEI. The CDR3, as DNA: TGTGCCAGCAGAACTCTGGGGCAGGGGCCCCAGCATTTT. Amino acid sequence: CASRTLGQGPQHF.

This rearrangement joins TRBV29-1 to TRBJ1-2; 7 nucleotides match TRBD1. The J segment lost 8 bases and the V segment lost 7 bases, leaving 7 bases of the junction unmatched. Germline CDR1 reads SQVTM; CDR2 reads ANQGSEA. There are 11 residues in the CDR3. The CDR3 nucleotides read TGCAGCGCCGACAGGGCGGAGGGCTACACCTTC. Encoded protein: CSADRAEGYTF.

V usage is TRBV6-6 and J usage is TRBJ1-4; D perhaps matches TRBD1 (6 bases). Trimming took 2 bases from V and 7 from J, leaving 17 bases between them. Germline-derived CDR1 and CDR2 are MNHNY and SVGAGI (reference sequence). The CDR3 runs 16 residues. CDR3 loop: CASSYALGAFSEKLFF. CDR3 DNA: TGTGCCAGCAGTTACGCCCTGGGGGCATTTAGTGAAAAACTGTTTTTT.

The chain recombines TRBV25-1 with TRBJ1-1, with D uncertain. The CDR3 is made up of 18 amino acids. Per the germline V gene, CDR1 is MGHDK and CDR2 is SYGVNS. V dropped 2 bases and J dropped 1 base, with 20 bases sitting between them. The CDR3 coding sequence is TGTGCCAGCAGTGAAGTGTGGAATGGAGACCGCTGGAACACTGAAGCTTTCTTT. Translation gives CASSEVWNGDRWNTEAFF. The whole variable domain, filled in from reference TRBV25-1 and TRBJ1-1, reads EADIYQTPRYLVIGTGKKITLECSQTMGHDKMYWYQQDPGMELHLIHYSYGVNSTEKGDLSSESTVSRIRTEHFPLTLESARPSHTSQYLCASSEVWNGDRWNTEAFFGQGTRLTVV.

The chain has TRBV6-5 and TRBJ2-5; possibly TRBD1 for D (6 bases). CDR1 is MNHEY and CDR2 is SVGAGI in the germline V gene. This CDR3 is 13 amino acids long. V lost 6 bases and J lost 1, with 9 bases in between. The CDR3 DNA is TGTGCCAGCAGACAGGGATTCCAAGAGACCCAGTACTTC. Protein sequence: CASRQGFQETQYF.

This chain joins TRBV24-1 and TRBJ2-2; 7 nucleotides agree with TRBD1. Germline-derived CDR1 and CDR2 are KGHDR and SFDVKD. The junction had 4 bases not matched to a gene; V was cut back by 5 bases and J by 2 bases. This CDR3 has 15 residues. This CDR3 is CATSVRDRNTGELFF. For the CDR3, the DNA is TGTGCCACCAGTGTTCGGGACAGAAACACCGGGGAGCTGTTTTTT.

The rearrangement links TRBV4-2 to TRBJ2-7, with a possible D match to TRBD2 (6 bases). V was pared by 1 base and J by 0 bases, with 13 bases between. The CDR3 contains 16 residues. Germline CDR1 is LGHNA and CDR2 is YNFKEQ. The CDR3 bases are TGTGCCAGCAGCCAAGGGTCTGGGGGGTACTCCTACGAGCAGTACTTC. The encoded protein is CASSQGSGGYSYEQYF.

To note about this clone: This CDR3 is also generated by other DNA sequences in the sample. The chain combines TRBV7-3 with TRBJ2-1, with TRBD2 matching 11 bases. The V segment lost 2 bases and the J segment 4 bases; nucleotides outside the gene matches: 1. This CDR3 has 15 residues. The germline CDR1 and CDR2 sequences are SGHTA and FQGTGA. The CDR3 nucleotides are TGTGCCAGCAGCTTACTAGCGGGGGGTTACAATGAGCAGTTCTTC. It translates to CASSLLAGGYNEQFF.

The J gene is TRBJ2-3, the V gene TRBV10-1, with 10 nucleotides matching TRBD2. V shed 6 bases, J shed 3 bases, and the junction held 12 bases outside the gene matches. The CDR3 covers 17 residues. The V gene's germline CDR1 is WNHNN and CDR2 SYGVQD (reference sequence). CDR3 amino acids: CASSDPRASGGTDTQYF. The DNA for the CDR3 is TGCGCCAGCAGCGACCCCCGGGCTAGCGGGGGAACAGATACGCAGTATTTT.

CDR3 bases: TGTGCCAGCAGAGTGTCGGACACTGAAGCTTTCTTT. It encodes CASRVSDTEAFF. The chain has TRBV6-5 and TRBJ1-1; D remains unclear. V was trimmed by 6 bases and J by 3 bases, leaving 8 bases between them. Germline loops: CDR1 MNHEY, CDR2 SVGAGI. There are 12 residues in the CDR3.

The chain couples TRBV19 to TRBJ1-2, with 9 bases fitting TRBD1. J was trimmed by 4 bases and V by 5 bases; bases with no gene match: 8. CDR3 size: 15 residues. CDR1 and CDR2 from the germline V gene are LNHDA and SQIVND (reference sequence). The chain's CDR3 is CASSLRTGAAYGYTF. In nucleotides, the CDR3 is TGTGCCAGTAGTTTGCGGACAGGGGCCGCCTATGGCTACACCTTC.

This chain uses TRBV4-2 with TRBJ1-1, with no clear D. The CDR3 loop spans 14 amino acids. Trimming removed 4 bases from V and 1 base from J, with 10 bases in between. Germline loops: CDR1 LGHNA, CDR2 YNFKEQ. This CDR3 reads CASSRGKANTEAFF. The CDR3 DNA follows: TGTGCCAGCAGCCGCGGGAAGGCGAACACTGAAGCTTTCTTT.

V gene TRBV10-3 combines with J gene TRBJ2-1, with TRBD2 identical over 11 bases. The germline V gene has CDR1 ENHRY and CDR2 SYGVKD. The CDR3 has 16 residues. The CDR3 bases are TGTTCCTCCTCCGCGGGGCTAGCGGGGGGTACAGGGGAGCAGTTCTTC. Encoded protein: CSSSAGLAGGTGEQFF.

The chain recombines TRBV9 with TRBJ2-6; no reliable D call. The CDR3 has 15 amino acids. The V gene lost 0 bases and the J gene lost 0 bases, with 4 bases spanning the gap. Germline V gene sequence: CDR1 SGDLS, CDR2 YYNGEE. In nucleotides, the CDR3 is TGTGCCAGCAGCGTAGGAGCCTCTGGGGCCAACGTCCTGACTTTC. Protein product: CASSVGASGANVLTF.

J is TRBJ2-7 and V is TRBV5-1; D is possibly TRBD2 (5 bases). The CDR3 spans 14 residues. Trimming removed 4 bases at V and 2 bases at J, with 13 bases between. The germline V gene encodes CDR1 SGHRS and CDR2 YFSETQ. CDR3 region: CASSTESGPYEQYF. The DNA of the CDR3 is TGCGCCAGCAGCACGGAAAGCGGACCCTACGAGCAGTACTTC. The full variable domain, its missing parts supplied by reference TRBV5-1 and TRBJ2-7, is KAGVTQTPRYLIKTRGQQVTLSCSPISGHRSVSWYQQTPGQGLQFLFEYFSETQRNKGNFPGRFSGRQFSNSRSEMNVSTLELGDSALYLCASSTESGPYEQYFGPGTRLTVT.

The chain employs TRBV12-3 or TRBV12-4 and TRBJ2-3, with D unresolved. The CDR3 is 12 amino acids. Trimming took 3 bases from V and 1 from J, leaving 2 bases between them. The CDR3 is CASSFGTDTQYF. The DNA for the CDR3 is TGTGCCAGCAGTTTCGGCACAGATACGCAGTATTTT.

V gene TRBV4-1 combines with J gene TRBJ1-6; TRBD1 matches at 12 bases. The V gene's germline CDR1 is MGHRA and CDR2 YSYEKL. Trimming removed 2 bases from V and 10 bases from J; junction bases left unmatched: 6. CDR3 length: 16 residues. The CDR3 here is CASSQNLGTGGSPLHF. The CDR3 DNA reads as TGCGCCAGCAGCCAAAACTTAGGGACAGGGGGCTCACCCCTCCACTTT.

The chain joins TRBV2 to TRBJ1-5; D remains ambiguous. CDR3 length: 15 residues. The V end lost 5 bases, the J end lost 0 bases, and 11 bases lay between the germline ends. Per the germline V gene, CDR1 is SNHLY and CDR2 is FYNNEI. Here the CDR3 DNA reads TGTGCCAGCAGTTCTCTAGACTTTAGCAATCAGCCCCAGCATTTT. This translates into CASSSLDFSNQPQHF.

The gene calls are TRBV4-1 and TRBJ1-1; the match to TRBD1 covers 7 bases. Trimming removed 4 bases from V and 2 bases from J; junction bases left unmatched: 7. The CDR3 contains 15 residues. Per germline, CDR1 MGHRA and CDR2 YSYEKL. This CDR3 reads CASSRLGQPNTEAFF. CDR3 DNA: TGCGCCAGCAGCCGCCTGGGACAGCCTAACACTGAAGCTTTCTTT.

This chain links TRBV18 with TRBJ2-7, with D maybe TRBD1 (6 bases). This CDR3 has 15 amino acids. From germline, CDR1 is KGHSH and CDR2 LQKENI. Trimming took off 3 bases at V and 0 bases at J, with 12 bases between the two ends. DNA of the CDR3: TGTGCCAGCTCACCTTCGACAGGTCGCTCCTACGAGCAGTACTTC. Translation gives CASSPSTGRSYEQYF.